The 22 T cell receptor beta chains below come from one sample, sequenced in a study of T cells in women clearing cervical HPV infection (dated by TCRdb to the late 2010s). The library was made by the immunoSEQ multiplex PCR assay. The table comes from immuneACCESS by way of TCRdb, which keeps in-frame sequences with V and J called. Part of the clones is missing from these tables; in studies checked, under half for an unresolved V gene and the rest for unknown reasons. In this sample's table one finds around 44,000 clones. 7% to 8.5% of the sample is held by the ten biggest clonotypes. The sequenced sample consisted of blood buffy coat. The receptors were gathered from a woman aged 18-70 years with a cervical HPV16 infection that either progressed to CIN3+ or cleared (not recorded which).

The covered CDR3 bases are TGCGCCAGCCTTTCAGGACAGGGGACCGAAAAA. As protein: CASLSGQGTEK. The entire CDR3 is CASLSGQGTEKLFF. This rearrangement joins TRBV4-1 to TRBJ1-4; 9 bases fit TRBD1. The CDR3 is cut off 3 residues early in the read; its end comes from the germline J gene. Germline V lookup: CDR1 MGHRA, CDR2 YSYEKL. There are 14 residues in the CDR3. V was clipped by 8 bases and J by 8 bases; unmatched bases: 9.

To note about this clone: The CDR3 end lies 3 residues beyond the end of the read and is filled in from the germline J gene. This rearrangement joins TRBV19 to TRBJ2-1, with unresolved D. Germline V gene sequence: CDR1 LNHDA, CDR2 SQIVND (reference sequence). Trimming pared 6 bases from V and 0 bases from J, leaving 12 bases between. CDR3 length equals 15 residues. CDR3 sequence: CASSAQPGSYNEQFF. CDR3 DNA, as far as it was read: TGTGCCAGTAGCGCCCAGCCGGGCTCCTACAATGAG.

CDR3 DNA, as far as it was read: TGCAGCGTCTCCCCCGAGACAGGCTACAATGAG. It codes for CSVSPETGYNE. The whole CDR3 protein is CSVSPETGYNEQFF. The V and J genes are TRBV29-1 and TRBJ2-1, with D perhaps TRBD1 (6 bases). Read coverage stops 3 residues before the CDR3 terminus; the germline J gene supplies the remainder. The CDR3 covers 14 residues. The V gene's germline CDR1 is SQVTM and CDR2 ANQGSEA. V shed 6 bases and J shed 3 bases, with 15 bases lying between them.

With respect to this clone: The CDR3 extends 3 residues past the end of the read, so its final part is completed from the germline J gene. This chain uses TRBV13 with TRBJ2-2; TRBD2 matches at 9 bases. The germline CDR1 and CDR2 sequences are PRHDT and FYEKMQ (reference sequence). The V and J ends lost 2 bases and 6 bases, in that order; junction bases with no gene match: 10. The length of the CDR3 is 17 residues. CDR3 sequence reads: CASSLSVAGVSAGELFF. The sequenced CDR3 bases are TGTGCCAGCAGCTTAAGCGTAGCGGGAGTTTCGGCCGGGGAG.

Concerning this clone itself: The read finishes 3 residues shy of the CDR3 end, and the germline J gene is used to complete it. The chain is built from TRBV19 and TRBJ2-7; 7 bases line up with TRBD1. CDR1 LNHDA and CDR2 SQIVND come from the germline V gene (reference sequence). V lost 5 bases and J lost 0; bases outside the gene matches: 1. This CDR3 is 13 amino acids long. The CDR3 bases that were read are TGTGCCAGTAGTCGGGACAGCTCCTACGAG. Its translation: CASSRDSSYE. The entire CDR3 protein reads CASSRDSSYEQYF.

Note on this clone: The DNA ends 3 residues before the CDR3 does, and the rest of the CDR3 is filled in from the germline J gene. This rearrangement joins TRBV5-1 to TRBJ1-2; D might be TRBD1 (5 bases). The length of the CDR3 is 15 residues. Deletions cut 4 bases from V and 3 bases from J, with 16 bases between. Germline CDR1 is SGHRS and CDR2 is YFSETQ. The covered CDR3 bases are TGCGCCAGCAGCACCCGTGGGGGGACGGACTATGGC. Encoded protein: CASSTRGGTDYG. The whole CDR3 is CASSTRGGTDYGYTF.

Worth noting for this clone: The CDR3 goes on 3 residues after the read ends, and that part is filled in from the germline J gene. The V call is TRBV28, the J call TRBJ1-2, with 7 bases fitting TRBD1. The CDR3 extends over 14 amino acids. The germline gives CDR1 MDHEN, CDR2 SYDVKM. The ends lost 3 bases at V and 4 bases at J; junction bases unmatched: 5. The covered CDR3 bases are TGTGCCAGCAGTTTTGACCAGGGGGTCTATGGC. Its translation: CASSFDQGVYG. From start to end, the CDR3 is CASSFDQGVYGYTF.

Notes on this clone: The read comes to an end 3 residues before the CDR3 does, leaving the germline J gene to fill in the end. This chain joins TRBV28 and TRBJ1-4; no firm D call. The CDR3 has 14 amino acids. From germline, CDR1 is MDHEN and CDR2 SYDVKM. The V end was cut by 3 bases, the J end by 0 bases, with 5 bases between. The CDR3 protein is CASSLGSTNEKLFF. CDR3 DNA (partial): TGTGCCAGCAGTTTGGGCTCAACTAATGAAAAA.

As for this clone: The missing CDR3 end, 3 residues past where the read stops, is filled in from the germline J gene. V and J are TRBV9 and TRBJ2-5; 8 nucleotides line up with TRBD2. J was trimmed by 4 bases and V by 0 bases; bases with no gene match: 5. This CDR3 spans 15 amino acids. Germline-derived CDR1 and CDR2 are SGDLS and YYNGEE. The part of the CDR3 DNA that was read is TGTGCCAGCAGCGTAGGGACCCTAGCGGGAGAGACC. This translates into CASSVGTLAGET. The complete CDR3 protein is CASSVGTLAGETQYF. The full variable domain, completed using reference TRBV9 and TRBJ2-5, is DSGVTQTPKHLITATGQRVTLRCSPRSGDLSVYWYQQSLDQGLQFLIQYYNGEERAKGNILERFSAQQFPDLHSELNLSSLELGDSALYFCASSVGTLAGETQYFGPGTRLLVL.

With respect to this clone: The read comes to an end 3 residues before the CDR3 does, leaving the germline J gene to fill in the end. This chain connects TRBV28 to TRBJ1-1; 7 bases are a match to TRBD1. The CDR3 sequence is 12 residues long. V was pared by 10 bases and J by 4 bases, with 6 bases of the junction left unmatched. CDR1 and CDR2 from the germline V gene are MDHEN and SYDVKM. The CDR3 is CATCNRGTEAFF. The part of the CDR3 DNA that was read is TGTGCCACCTGCAACAGGGGCACTGAA.

Details on this clone: The read falls 3 residues short of the CDR3 end, and the missing part is taken from the germline J gene. The chain uses TRBV19 and TRBJ1-1; weak D call: TRBD1 (5 bases). The germline V gene has CDR1 LNHDA and CDR2 SQIVND (reference sequence). The CDR3 is made up of 14 amino acids. V was clipped by 4 bases and J by 3 bases, with 12 bases between them. The sequenced CDR3 bases are TGTGCCAGTAGTAATGGAGCGGGGGACACTGAA. Residues: CASSNGAGDTE. The complete CDR3 reads CASSNGAGDTEAFF.

Comment on this clone: The CDR3 end is not reached by the read, which stops 3 residues before it; the germline J gene fills it in. The chain carries TRBV7-8 and TRBJ1-2; perhaps TRBD1 as D (6 bases). Germline V gives CDR1 SGHVS, CDR2 FQNEAQ. Between the trimmed V and J ends, which lost 5 bases and 6 bases, there was a span of 13 bases. CDR3 size: 13 residues. CDR3 DNA (partial): TGTGCCAGCAGCCCCTACAGGGATGATGGC. Its protein product is CASSPYRDDG. The CDR3 in full is CASSPYRDDGYTF.

Of note for this clone: The read falls 3 residues short of the CDR3 end, and the missing part is taken from the germline J gene. This chain joins TRBV13 and TRBJ2-5, with 8 nucleotides matching TRBD1. V dropped 5 bases and J dropped 4; count of bases not matched to a gene: 9. The germline CDR1 and CDR2 sequences are PRHDT and FYEKMQ (reference sequence). The CDR3 runs to 15 residues. The CDR3 reads CASSIRQGARETQYF. The DNA read from the CDR3 is TGTGCCAGCAGCATCCGGCAGGGGGCACGAGAGACC.

The CDR3 DNA, read in part, is TGTGCCAGCAGCCTCTTCCAAGCGGGCTCCTACAATGAG. Its translation: CASSLFQAGSYNE. The CDR3 as a whole reads CASSLFQAGSYNEQFF. The rearrangement joins TRBV7-8 to TRBJ2-1; the D gene is possibly TRBD2 (6 bases). The missing CDR3 end, 3 residues past where the read stops, is filled in from the germline J gene. The germline V and J ends were trimmed by 5 bases and 0 bases, with 14 bases remaining between them. The CDR3 has 16 residues. From germline, CDR1 is SGHVS and CDR2 FQNEAQ.

Concerning this clone: Read coverage stops 3 residues before the CDR3 terminus; the germline J gene supplies the remainder. The J gene is TRBJ2-2, the V gene TRBV19; D is uncertain. V lost 1 base and J 1 base, leaving 7 bases between the germline ends. Germline V CDR1 and CDR2: LNHDA, SQIVND (reference sequence). CDR3 size: 15 residues. The part of the CDR3 DNA that was read is TGTGCCAGTAGTATAGGGGCTGGGAACACCGGGGAG. It yields the protein CASSIGAGNTGE. The whole CDR3 protein reads CASSIGAGNTGELFF.

In regard to this clone: Read data end 3 residues before the CDR3 end; the end is taken from the germline J gene. The chain employs TRBV5-1 and TRBJ2-1; D assignment may be TRBD1 or TRBD2 (6 bases each). This CDR3 has 14 amino acids. With 2 bases removed from V and 7 bases from J, the gap between germline ends came to 13 bases. Germline CDR1 SGHRS, CDR2 YFSETQ. Here the CDR3 reads CASSFVQGRNEQFF. The covered CDR3 bases are TGCGCCAGCAGCTTCGTGCAGGGGAGGAATGAG.

In the case of this clone: The read gets to within 3 residues of the CDR3 end, and the germline J gene fills in the rest. V is TRBV5-1 and J is TRBJ2-2; 11 positions agree with TRBD2. The CDR3 has 16 residues. Germline CDR1 is SGHRS and CDR2 is YFSETQ. With 0 bases clipped from V and 7 bases from J, the junction kept 5 bases outside the gene matches. This chain's CDR3 is CASSLELAGEGGELFF. Partial CDR3 DNA: TGCGCCAGCAGCTTGGAACTAGCGGGAGAGGGCGGGGAG.

Notes on this clone: The read halts 3 residues ahead of the CDR3 end, with the missing end drawn from the germline J gene. The chain has TRBV4-1 and TRBJ2-7; weak D call: TRBD1 (5 bases). The CDR3 extends over 15 amino acids. Trimming pared 1 base from V and 3 bases from J, leaving 13 bases between. Per the germline V gene, CDR1 is MGHRA and CDR2 is YSYEKL. The DNA read from the CDR3 is TGCGCCAGCAGCCAAGTGGTAGGACATAACTACGAG. Encoded protein: CASSQVVGHNYE. In full, the CDR3 is CASSQVVGHNYEQYF.

Regarding this clone: The sequenced fragment ends 3 residues before the CDR3 boundary, so the rest is inferred from the germline J gene. The rearrangement uses TRBV6-2 or TRBV6-3 and TRBJ2-7; TRBD2 aligns across 9 bases. V lost 0 bases to trimming and J lost 3 bases; unmatched junction nucleotides: 6. This CDR3 comprises 16 residues. Germline V lookup: CDR1 MNHEY, CDR2 SVGEGT. The CDR3 loop reads CASSYSRTSVFYEQYF. The CDR3 DNA, read in part, is TGTGCCAGCAGTTACTCTCGGACTAGCGTTTTCTACGAG.

The CDR3 reads CASSQAGSFADTQYF. The covered CDR3 bases are TGCGCCAGCAGCCAGGCAGGGAGTTTCGCGGATACG. The chain recombines TRBV4-1 with TRBJ2-3, with D perhaps given as TRBD1 or TRBD2 (5 bases each). The sequence runs out 3 residues before the end of the CDR3; the remainder is reconstructed from the germline J gene. CDR3 length: 15 residues. Germline V gene sequence: CDR1 MGHRA, CDR2 YSYEKL. V was cut by 3 bases and J by 6 bases, with 16 bases left in between.

As to this clone: The read terminates 3 residues before the CDR3 end, so the remaining end is supplied by the germline J gene. V and J are TRBV19 and TRBJ2-5; 9 positions match TRBD2. Germline-derived CDR1 and CDR2 are LNHDA and SQIVND (reference sequence). The CDR3 is 15 amino acids. V was clipped by 3 bases and J by 1 base; unmatched bases: 3. The CDR3 spells CASSIQTSGQETQYF. The CDR3 bases that were read are TGTGCCAGTAGTATTCAGACTAGCGGCCAAGAGACC.

CDR3 bases read: TGCGCCAGCAGCCCCTCCGGGACTAGCGGGGGGGCCTACAATGAG. Protein sequence: CASSPSGTSGGAYNE. The full CDR3 sequence reads CASSPSGTSGGAYNEQFF. This sequence joins TRBV5-1 and TRBJ2-1; TRBD2 agrees at 16 bases. The CDR3 is cut off 3 residues early in the read; its end comes from the germline J gene. The length of the CDR3 is 18 residues. CDR1 is SGHRS and CDR2 is YFSETQ in the germline V gene. With 4 bases clipped from V and 2 bases from J, the junction kept 6 bases outside the gene matches.